What follows are 26 T cell receptor beta chains derived from one specimen sequenced in a study of vaccination effects on CD4 cells after COVID-19. Before sequencing took place, the ViraFEST assay used viral peptide pools to expand antigen-specific CD4+ T cells. After more than 9 days in culture, the CD4+ T cells were isolated. The protocol was immunoSEQ multiplex PCR, while the TCRdb copy is restricted to in-frame clones and leaves out a portion. The repertoire holds tens of thousands of clones, with roughly 81% as singletons. These receptors lack a known antigen. The sequences come from CD4+ T cells from PBMCs cultured with HCoV-229E spike peptides, collected before COVID-19 vaccination. Every receptor here comes from a human donor who received a COVID-19 vaccine.

The genes are TRBV15 and TRBJ2-7, with D tentatively TRBD1 (6 bases). The CDR3 is made up of 13 amino acids. The germline CDR1 and CDR2 sequences are LNHNV and YYDKDF (reference sequence). The V and J ends lost 2 bases and 5 bases respectively, with 10 bases between them. DNA of the CDR3: TGTGCCACCAGCAGATACAGGGACCACGAGCAGTACGTC. Amino acid sequence: CATSRYRDHEQYV.

This clone has only one observation. CDR3 nucleotides: TGTGCCAGCGGGACAGGGTTAGGTGAAAAACTGTTTTTT. This codes for CASGTGLGEKLFF. The chain combines TRBV11-1 with TRBJ1-4, with TRBD1 matching 9 bases. With V trimmed by 8 bases and J by 7 bases, 5 bases remained unmatched. There are 13 residues in the CDR3. Germline assignment: CDR1 SGHAT and CDR2 FQDESV (reference sequence). Combining the CDR3 with reference TRBV11-1 and TRBJ1-4 gives the whole variable domain EAEVAQSPRYKITEKSQAVAFWCDPISGHATLYWYRQILGQGPELLVQFQDESVVDDSQLPKDRFSAERLKGVDSTLKIQPAELGDSAMYLCASGTGLGEKLFFGSGTQLSVL.

This chain connects TRBV6-2 or TRBV6-3 to TRBJ2-1, with unresolved D. The CDR3 consists of 16 residues. Germline values: CDR1 MNHEY, CDR2 SVGEGT. V lost 0 bases, J lost 8 bases, and 17 bases lay in between. The CDR3: CASSYSRTPVVDEQFF. CDR3 bases: TGTGCCAGCAGTTACTCTAGGACCCCGGTGGTAGATGAGCAGTTCTTC.

This clone has a handful of counts. This CDR3 reads CASSPTSEGFNSPLHF. DNA of the CDR3: TGTGCCAGCAGCCCGACTTCTGAGGGGTTCAATTCACCCCTCCACTTT. The J gene is TRBJ1-6, the V gene TRBV4-2, with D maybe TRBD1 (5 bases). The CDR3 is 16 residues long. Trimming pared 4 bases from V and 7 bases from J, leaving 17 bases between. Germline V gene lookup returns CDR1 LGHNA and CDR2 YNFKEQ.

The chain has TRBV12-5 and TRBJ2-3; D gene uncertain. The CDR3 contains 14 residues. From germline, CDR1 is LGHNT and CDR2 FRNRAP. Trimming stripped 6 bases from V and 0 bases from J, with 10 bases between. The CDR3: CASGNGPSTDTQYF. DNA for the CDR3: TGTGCTAGTGGCAATGGACCTAGCACAGATACGCAGTATTTT.

This sequence joins TRBV15 and TRBJ2-3; TRBD2 matches 7 bases. The trim removed 1 base at V and 3 bases at J, leaving 10 bases unmatched. The germline CDR1 and CDR2 sequences are LNHNV and YYDKDF (reference sequence). This CDR3 spans 17 amino acids. CDR3 sequence: CATSRAAQGGLTDTQYF. The DNA of the CDR3 is TGTGCCACCAGCAGAGCCGCGCAGGGAGGGTTGACAGATACGCAGTATTTT.

This chain links TRBV11-2 with TRBJ2-1; D is undetermined. CDR3 length: 13 amino acids. Per the germline V gene, CDR1 is SGHAT and CDR2 is FQNNGV. The V gene lost 2 bases and the J gene lost 5 bases, with 7 bases spanning the gap. DNA for the CDR3: TGTGCCAGCAGCTTAACTGGAGACAATGAGCAGTTCTTC. Translated: CASSLTGDNEQFF.

This chain joins TRBV19 and TRBJ2-5; 8 positions agree with TRBD1. The germline V gene encodes CDR1 LNHDA and CDR2 SQIVND (reference sequence). With 4 bases clipped from V and 2 bases from J, the junction kept 3 bases outside the gene matches. The CDR3 loop spans 14 amino acids. The CDR3 loop reads CASSNGQGQETQYF. The CDR3 DNA reads TGTGCCAGTAGTAATGGACAGGGACAAGAGACCCAGTACTTC.

The chain joins TRBV24-1 to TRBJ2-5, with 14 bases that match TRBD2. V lost 4 bases and J lost 5; bases outside the gene matches: 8. The CDR3 runs to 17 residues. CDR1 and CDR2 (germline): KGHDR, SFDVKD. CDR3: CATSETATSGGVETQYF. The CDR3 DNA reads as TGTGCCACCAGTGAGACTGCGACTAGCGGGGGGGTGGAGACCCAGTACTTC.

The gene calls are TRBV9 and TRBJ1-5, with D tentatively TRBD1 (6 bases). This CDR3 has 21 amino acids. The V gene's germline CDR1 is SGDLS and CDR2 YYNGEE. V shed 4 bases and J shed 0 bases, with 29 bases lying between them. CDR3 amino acids: CASSPPPAAGVSPISNQPQHF. Here the CDR3 DNA reads TGTGCCAGCAGCCCACCGCCGGCGGCAGGGGTTTCCCCTATTAGCAATCAGCCCCAGCATTTT.

The CDR3 sequence: CASSLGPGTGDSPLHF. CDR3 nucleotides: TGTGCCAGCAGCTTAGGCCCCGGGACAGGGGATTCACCCCTCCACTTT. This sequence joins TRBV7-2 and TRBJ1-6, with 10 bases that match TRBD1. Germline V gene data show CDR1 as SGHTA and CDR2 as FQGNSA. There are 16 residues in the CDR3. V lost 1 base, J lost 8 bases, and 5 bases stayed unmatched.

The gene calls are TRBV11-1 and TRBJ2-3, with a possible D match to TRBD1 (6 bases). The CDR3 loop spans 15 amino acids. Per the germline V gene, CDR1 is SGHAT and CDR2 is FQDESV (reference sequence). Trimming cost V 5 bases and J 0 bases, with 12 bases left between them. CDR3 DNA sequence: TGTGCCAGCAGCATCAGGGGTATCAGCACAGATACGCAGTATTTT. Its translation is CASSIRGISTDTQYF.

The V gene is TRBV6-5, the J gene TRBJ1-1; D not certain. Germline-derived CDR1 and CDR2 are MNHEY and SVGAGI. V lost 5 bases, J lost 11 bases, and 18 bases lay in between. The CDR3 totals 13 residues. CDR3 loop: CASSLLGEVLAFF. The CDR3 DNA reads TGTGCCAGCAGTCTTCTCGGGGAGGTGTTGGCTTTCTTT.

The V call is TRBV19, the J call TRBJ2-2; D may be TRBD2 (5 bases). The CDR3 sequence is 15 residues long. Germline CDR1 LNHDA, CDR2 SQIVND (reference sequence). V was pared by 6 bases and J by 6 bases, with 17 bases between. CDR3 sequence (DNA): TGTGCCAGTAGCACCCTCGGGGATGGATCCGGGGAGCTGTTTTTT. This gives the protein CASSTLGDGSGELFF.

The CDR3 region has the DNA TGTGCCAGCAGTTCCCCGGGGGGTCTGAGTTACGAGCAGTACGTC. This codes for CASSSPGGLSYEQYV. V is TRBV6-2 or TRBV6-3 and J is TRBJ2-7; 7 bases line up with TRBD2. Germline V lookup: CDR1 MNHEY, CDR2 SVGEGT. The CDR3 spans 15 residues. The junction had 10 bases not matched to a gene; V was cut back by 4 bases and J by 4 bases.

The count of this clone is one. V usage is TRBV7-2 and J usage is TRBJ2-5; D possibly uses TRBD1 or TRBD2 (5 bases each). There are 14 residues in the CDR3. Looked up from germline, CDR1 is SGHTA and CDR2 is FQGNSA. V was trimmed by 4 bases and J by 9 bases, leaving 18 bases between them. This CDR3 reads CASSSRQTTPPQYF. CDR3 nucleotide sequence: TGTGCCAGCAGCTCCCGACAGACTACCCCCCCCCAGTACTTC.

This chain joins TRBV7-3 and TRBJ2-2; possible D gene TRBD2, 5 bases. This CDR3 region has 13 residues. Germline-derived CDR1 and CDR2 are SGHTA and FQGTGA. V lost 2 bases, J lost 4 bases, and 5 bases lay in between. For the CDR3, the DNA is TGTGCCAGCAGCTTACGGGGCACCGGGGAGCTGTTTTTT. It is translated as CASSLRGTGELFF. Complete variable domain (other parts from reference TRBV7-3 and TRBJ2-2): GAGVSQTPSNKVTEKGKYVELRCDPISGHTALYWYRQSLGQGPEFLIYFQGTGAADDSGLPNDRFFAVRPEGSVSTLKIQRTERGDSAVYLCASSLRGTGELFFGEGSRLTVL.

V and J are TRBV24-1 and TRBJ1-6; 7 nucleotides line up with TRBD1. Germline CDR1 KGHDR, CDR2 SFDVKD. The CDR3 totals 14 residues. Trimming at V came to 5 bases and at J to 6 bases, leaving 3 bases not matched to a gene. This CDR3 is CATSVGDSNSPLHF. The CDR3, as DNA: TGTGCCACCAGTGTAGGGGACAGTAATTCACCCCTCCACTTT.

V usage is TRBV4-3 and J usage is TRBJ1-3; D is perhaps TRBD1 (5 bases). Trimming left V 0 bases short and J 4 bases short, with 10 bases between. This CDR3 contains 15 residues. Germline lookup yields CDR1 LGHNA and CDR2 YSLEER. The CDR3 sequence: CASSQDPRAGNTIYF. In DNA form, the CDR3 reads TGCGCCAGCAGCCAAGATCCCAGGGCAGGAAACACCATATATTTT.

The chain is built from TRBV5-1 and TRBJ2-3; D is unresolved. The CDR3 covers 12 residues. In germline, CDR1 is SGHRS, CDR2 YFSETQ. Trimming pared 0 bases from V and 6 bases from J, leaving 5 bases between. CDR3 region: CASSLGADTQYF. CDR3 bases: TGCGCCAGCAGCTTGGGGGCGGATACGCAGTATTTT.

The chain uses TRBV4-1 and TRBJ1-5; the match to TRBD1 covers 8 bases. CDR3 length equals 14 residues. V lost 0 bases and J lost 9; bases outside the gene matches: 4. Germline V gene sequence: CDR1 MGHRA, CDR2 YSYEKL. The DNA of the CDR3 is TGCGCCAGCAGCCAAGAACAGGGGGTGAGGCCCCAGCATTTT. This gives the protein CASSQEQGVRPQHF.

The J gene is TRBJ2-7, the V gene TRBV5-6; D remains unclear. The CDR3 has 12 residues. Looked up from germline, CDR1 is SGHDT and CDR2 is YYEEEE. V gave up 2 bases and J gave up 6 bases, with 9 bases separating them. Written as DNA, the CDR3 is TGTGCCAGCAGCTTCGGCCCCCTCGAGCAGTACGTC. It yields the protein CASSFGPLEQYV.

The chain links TRBV18 to TRBJ2-5; 7 nucleotides match TRBD2. This CDR3 has 16 residues. Germline V gives CDR1 KGHSH, CDR2 LQKENI. The V segment lost 3 bases and the J segment 0 bases; nucleotides outside the gene matches: 7. The CDR3 nucleotides are TGTGCCAGCTCACCCGACCTGGGGGGGTACCAAGAGACCCAGTACTTC. Its protein is CASSPDLGGYQETQYF.

CDR3 DNA sequence: TGTGCCATAGCGCGGGGGGTCGAGAACACCGGGGAGCTGTTTTTT. Encoded protein: CAIARGVENTGELFF. The V call is TRBV24-1, the J call TRBJ2-2; TRBD2 matches at 8 bases. Germline V lookup: CDR1 KGHDR, CDR2 SFDVKD. The CDR3 sequence is 15 residues long. Germline trimming cut 11 bases from V and 1 base from J; bases unmatched to any gene: 8.

The V call is TRBV2, the J call TRBJ2-7; D possibly corresponds to TRBD1 (5 bases). Germline V gene lookup returns CDR1 SNHLY and CDR2 FYNNEI. The V end lost 4 bases, the J end lost 4 bases, and 11 bases lay between the germline ends. There are 13 residues in the CDR3. The CDR3 DNA sequence: TGTGCCAGCAGTGGGCCAGGGATATACGAGCAGTACGTC. Protein: CASSGPGIYEQYV.

This clone was seen only a few times. This sequence joins TRBV18 and TRBJ2-1; 13 bases map to TRBD2. CDR1 KGHSH and CDR2 LQKENI come from the germline V gene. There are 16 residues in the CDR3. V was pared by 0 bases and J by 5 bases, with 1 base of the junction left unmatched. CDR3 sequence reads: CASSPPGLAGNNEQFF. Written as DNA, the CDR3 is TGTGCCAGCTCACCACCGGGACTAGCGGGGAACAATGAGCAGTTCTTC. Full variable domain (rest looked up from reference TRBV18 and TRBJ2-1): NAGVMQNPRHLVRRRGQEARLRCSPMKGHSHVYWYRQLPEEGLKFMVYLQKENIIDESGMPKERFSAEFPKEGPSILRIQQVVRGDSAAYFCASSPPGLAGNNEQFFGPGTRLTVL.